The 4 T cell receptor beta chains presented below share a single source sample, sequenced in a study of response to subunit inactivated influenza vaccine. One entry per CDR3 protein results from TCRdb running MiXCR on the RT-PCR reads. The sample lists some 500,000 distinct CDR3 sequences; about 25% were seen once. The sequences come from CD4+ T cells sorted from PBMCs, collected 5 to 6 days after vaccination. The receptors were gathered from a man in his forties or fifties who received an inactivated influenza vaccine.

This clonotype turned up a few times. V gene TRBV29-1 combines with J gene TRBJ2-5; D is possibly TRBD1 (5 bases). In germline, CDR1 is SQVTM, CDR2 ANQGSEA. The CDR3 runs 14 residues. V shed 4 bases and J shed 5 bases, with 17 bases lying between them. The CDR3 protein is CSVVGQGWRETQYF. In DNA, the CDR3 is TGCAGCGTTGTGGGTCAGGGATGGCGGGAGACCCAGTACTTC.

Only a few counts were recorded for this clonotype. The chain recombines TRBV20-1 with TRBJ2-1; D gene uncertain. Trimming pared 0 bases from V and 0 bases from J, leaving 9 bases between. This CDR3 has 15 residues. CDR1 is DFQATT, CDR2 SNEGSKA, per germline (reference sequence). CDR3: CSAREIRSSYNEQFF. Written as DNA, the CDR3 is TGCAGTGCTAGAGAGATACGTAGCTCCTACAATGAGCAGTTCTTC.

This rearrangement joins TRBV28 to TRBJ2-1, with D maybe TRBD1 (5 bases). The germline V and J ends were trimmed by 2 bases and 5 bases, with 13 bases remaining between them. CDR1 is MDHEN, CDR2 SYDVKM, per germline. This CDR3 region has 15 residues. The CDR3 loop is CASSLRWAGHNEQFF. The CDR3 DNA reads TGTGCCAGCAGTTTAAGGTGGGCAGGGCACAATGAGCAGTTCTTC.

The chain joins TRBV12-3 or TRBV12-4 to TRBJ1-2, with a possible D match to TRBD1 (6 bases). V was pared by 5 bases and J by 2 bases, with 18 bases between. The CDR3 covers 16 residues. CDR3 sequence: CASSPRVGGLNYGYTF. DNA for the CDR3: TGTGCCAGCAGTCCCAGGGTCGGGGGGCTAAACTATGGCTACACCTTC.